This TCR beta chain was documented in a study of blood T cell repertoires in COVID-19. Study context: Sites in the United States, Italy and Spain provided acute and convalescent COVID-19 samples. PBMCs, B-cell-depleted T cells, or T cells were the source of the cDNA or gDNA that made up the material.

This CDR3 region has 15 residues. Germline trimming cut 7 bases from V and 0 bases from J; bases unmatched to any gene: 7. The germline V gene encodes CDR1 LNHDA and CDR2 SQIVND (reference sequence). As handled by the study authors: Researchers report that nucleated cell counts were estimated from reference gene primer amplification. Sequencing was performed with immunoSEQ multiplex PCR; in TCRdb, only in-frame clones are kept and a portion is missing. V and J calls and clone size are those listed in that table; D and trimming were worked out from the DNA. Of 150,000 to 200,000 clones listed, around 88% were seen once; the top ten hold 5%. This clone was found a few times.

This TCR derives from a human donor in a cohort sampled during active COVID-19. The V call is TRBV19, the J call TRBJ1-1; TRBD1 matches 8 bases. Sequenced input: peripheral blood. The CDR3: CASTKQGGLNTEAFF. CDR3 coding DNA: TGTGCCAGTACCAAACAGGGGGGTTTGAACACTGAAGCTTTCTTT.